This passage covers 21 T cell receptor beta chains from one sample sequenced in a study of cytomegalovirus exposure and HLA in healthy donors. Vbeta (60) and Jbeta (13) primers were used in the PCR. Method: immunoSEQ multiplex PCR; TCRdb's copy keeps in-frame clones and lacks some. This sample carries under 140,000 clones, roughly 78% of them seen once, and the ten largest clones take around 1.3%. Material for sequencing was PBMCs. The source of these receptors is a woman aged 25 to 39 in good health and CMV-seronegative.

This chain joins TRBV14 and TRBJ2-7; D gene unclear. Germline V gene sequence: CDR1 SGHDN, CDR2 FVKESK. The CDR3 length is 14 residues. V was trimmed by 4 bases and J by 3 bases, leaving 13 bases between them. CDR3 nucleotides: TGTGCCAGCAGCCCATACGTGGGCAACTACGAGCAGTACTTC. Amino acid sequence: CASSPYVGNYEQYF.

This chain connects TRBV5-1 to TRBJ2-7, with 14 bases lining up with TRBD2. Losses at the gene ends were 3 bases for V and 7 bases for J; bases not matched to a gene: 15. The CDR3 extends over 18 amino acids. Germline assignment: CDR1 SGHRS and CDR2 YFSETQ. CDR3 region: CASSSGLAGGFLRGEQYF. The CDR3 coding sequence is TGCGCCAGCAGCTCTGGACTAGCGGGAGGTTTCCTCAGGGGTGAGCAGTACTTC.

The V call is TRBV13, the J call TRBJ2-1, with D perhaps TRBD2 (5 bases). Germline-derived CDR1 and CDR2 are PRHDT and FYEKMQ (reference sequence). The CDR3 has 19 amino acids. V lost 5 bases, J lost 0 bases, and 23 bases lay in between. CDR3 in DNA: TGTGCCAGCAGCAGCGGATTAGGAGTGTGGGTGAGCTCCTACAATGAGCAGTTCTTC. Its translation: CASSSGLGVWVSSYNEQFF.

The rearrangement joins TRBV5-8 to TRBJ1-5, with TRBD1 identical over 7 bases. J gave up 6 bases and V 2 bases, and 14 bases lay outside the gene matches. CDR1 SGHTS and CDR2 YDEGEE come from the germline V gene. This CDR3 has 17 residues. The CDR3 nucleotides are TGTGCCAGCAGCTTCAATCTAAGAATGCAGGGGGGTCAGCCCCAGCATTTT. This translates into CASSFNLRMQGGQPQHF.

The chain employs TRBV30 and TRBJ1-6, with a tentative D call TRBD1 (5 bases). The germline V gene encodes CDR1 GTSNPN and CDR2 SVGIG (reference sequence). The CDR3 extends over 16 amino acids. The germline V and J ends were trimmed by 0 bases and 1 base, with 10 bases remaining between them. CDR3 protein: CAWSVQGVSYNSPLHF. CDR3 in DNA: TGTGCCTGGAGTGTACAAGGGGTATCCTATAATTCACCCCTCCACTTT.

The chain couples TRBV7-9 to TRBJ2-5, with D possibly matching TRBD2 (5 bases). V was pared by 3 bases and J by 2 bases, with 13 bases between. CDR3 length equals 15 residues. The germline V gene has CDR1 SEHNR and CDR2 FQNEAQ (reference sequence). CDR3 in amino acids: CASSLRLPFQETQYF. The CDR3 bases are TGTGCCAGCAGCTTGCGACTACCGTTTCAAGAGACCCAGTACTTC.

The chain has TRBV5-1 and TRBJ2-7; D gene uncertain. V was shortened by 4 bases and J by 4 bases, with 12 bases between the two germline ends. The CDR3 contains 13 residues. The germline V gene encodes CDR1 SGHRS and CDR2 YFSETQ. The chain's CDR3 is CASSLDSHYEQYF. CDR3 nucleotide sequence: TGCGCCAGCAGCCTTGACTCCCATTACGAGCAGTACTTC.

This chain links TRBV29-1 with TRBJ1-3, with D possibly matching TRBD1 (6 bases). Trimming took 6 bases from V and 2 from J, leaving 11 bases between them. This CDR3 contains 13 residues. CDR1 and CDR2 (germline): SQVTM, ANQGSEA. The CDR3 region is CSVADRTGNTIYF. CDR3 DNA sequence: TGCAGCGTGGCCGACAGGACTGGAAACACCATATATTTT. The whole variable domain, remainder taken from reference TRBV29-1 and TRBJ1-3, is SAVISQKPSRDICQRGTSLTIQCQVDSQVTMMFWYRQQPGQSLTLIATANQGSEATYESGFVIDKFPISRPNLTFSTLTVSNMSPEDSSIYLCSVADRTGNTIYFGEGSWLTVV.

The chain couples TRBV2 to TRBJ1-1; D unresolved. The germline CDR1 and CDR2 sequences are SNHLY and FYNNEI. The V end lost 7 bases, the J end lost 0 bases, and 12 bases lay between the germline ends. The CDR3 is made up of 14 amino acids. CDR3 DNA sequence: TGTGCCAGCACTACCAGGCACCTGAACACTGAAGCTTTCTTT. Protein product: CASTTRHLNTEAFF.

This clone was recorded only once. The chain couples TRBV5-1 to TRBJ2-5; 7 bases map to TRBD1. Unmatched junction bases numbered 20, after V lost 4 bases and J lost 2 bases. Germline-derived CDR1 and CDR2 are SGHRS and YFSETQ. The CDR3 contains 19 residues. This CDR3 is CASSTRSRHRGTEQETQYF. The DNA for the CDR3 is TGCGCCAGCAGCACCCGCTCCCGCCACCGTGGGACAGAACAAGAGACCCAGTACTTC.

The V and J genes are TRBV7-8 and TRBJ1-2; the match to TRBD1 covers 7 bases. The germline V gene has CDR1 SGHVS and CDR2 FQNEAQ. The junction had 5 bases not matched to a gene; V was cut back by 0 bases and J by 7 bases. This CDR3 region has 14 residues. The CDR3 spells CASSLAEGAFGYTF. The CDR3 bases are TGTGCCAGCAGCTTAGCTGAGGGGGCTTTTGGCTACACCTTC.

In its sample, this clone was seen a few times. V and J are TRBV29-1 and TRBJ1-4; TRBD1 aligns across 10 bases. In germline, CDR1 is SQVTM, CDR2 ANQGSEA. This CDR3 is 16 amino acids long. Germline trimming cut 6 bases from V and 0 bases from J; bases unmatched to any gene: 7. As DNA, the CDR3 is TGCAGCGTAACCGGGACAGGGGCCGCAACTAATGAAAAACTGTTTTTT. Its protein product is CSVTGTGAATNEKLFF.

The gene calls are TRBV27 and TRBJ1-1; D might be TRBD1 (6 bases). There are 15 residues in the CDR3. From germline, CDR1 is MNHEY and CDR2 SMNVEV (reference sequence). V lost 7 bases, J lost 2 bases, and 17 bases lay in between. CDR3 nucleotides: TGTGCCAGCAAGGCAGGGGCGCTTCCTAACACTGAAGCTTTCTTT. It encodes CASKAGALPNTEAFF.

J is TRBJ1-4 and V is TRBV4-2, with D maybe TRBD1 (5 bases). CDR3 length: 16 residues. Germline CDR1 LGHNA, CDR2 YNFKEQ. V lost 0 bases and J lost 3, with 11 bases in between. The CDR3 sequence is CASSQDLAGSNEKLFF. The CDR3 bases are TGTGCCAGCAGCCAAGATCTGGCAGGGTCTAATGAAAAACTGTTTTTT.

The chain is built from TRBV7-9 and TRBJ1-2; no definite D call. The CDR3 extends over 13 amino acids. Deletions cut 6 bases from V and 5 bases from J, with 13 bases between. CDR1 and CDR2 from the germline V gene are SEHNR and FQNEAQ (reference sequence). The CDR3 here is CASSPSGSYGYTF. In DNA form, the CDR3 reads TGTGCCAGCAGTCCCTCCGGGTCTTATGGCTACACCTTC.

V gene TRBV4-1 combines with J gene TRBJ1-3; 7 bases align to TRBD1. V dropped 5 bases and J dropped 0; count of bases not matched to a gene: 4. The CDR3 is 15 residues long. Germline CDR1 and CDR2: MGHRA and YSYEKL. CDR3 DNA: TGCGCCAGCAGCGGTCGACAGGGCTCTGGAAACACCATATATTTT. Its translation is CASSGRQGSGNTIYF.

CDR3 nucleotide sequence: TGTGCCAGCGCGGAGCAAAATCAGCCCCAGCATTTT. Amino acids: CASAEQNQPQHF. The chain links TRBV7-9 to TRBJ1-5; no clear D. This CDR3 has 12 residues. Germline CDR1 SEHNR, CDR2 FQNEAQ (reference sequence). V was trimmed by 8 bases and J by 4 bases, leaving 9 bases between them.

The chain couples TRBV2 to TRBJ1-5, with D perhaps TRBD1 (5 bases). The V and J ends lost 4 bases and 6 bases respectively, with 16 bases between them. Per the germline V gene, CDR1 is SNHLY and CDR2 is FYNNEI. The CDR3 is 15 residues long. This CDR3 is CASSVGNLGGQPQHF. DNA for the CDR3: TGTGCCAGCAGTGTGGGTAACTTGGGGGGTCAGCCCCAGCATTTT.

The rearrangement links TRBV6-1 to TRBJ1-5; TRBD1 might be the D (6 bases). Between the trimmed V and J ends, which lost 3 bases and 7 bases, there was a span of 16 bases. From germline, CDR1 is MNHNS and CDR2 SASEGT. CDR3 length equals 15 residues. This CDR3 is CASSDGRGGGQPQHF. In nucleotides, the CDR3 is TGTGCCAGCAGTGACGGTAGGGGGGGCGGACAGCCCCAGCATTTT.

The CDR3 spells CASSEHRVGEAFF. DNA for the CDR3: TGTGCCAGCAGTGAACACAGGGTGGGTGAAGCTTTCTTT. The rearrangement joins TRBV6-1 to TRBJ1-1; maybe TRBD1 (6 bases). Deletions cut 2 bases from V and 7 bases from J, with 11 bases between. The CDR3 is made up of 13 amino acids. Germline V gene data show CDR1 as MNHNS and CDR2 as SASEGT.

The chain has TRBV7-6 and TRBJ2-7, with D tentatively TRBD2 (6 bases). Germline V CDR1 and CDR2: SGHVS, FNYEAQ. The CDR3 extends over 12 amino acids. The V and J ends lost 8 bases and 6 bases respectively, with 14 bases between them. The chain's CDR3 is CASSSREREQYF. The CDR3 DNA reads TGTGCCAGCTCCAGTCGGGAGCGCGAGCAGTACTTC.